This is a list of T cell receptor beta chains from one sample in a study of cytomegalovirus exposure and HLA in healthy donors. Profiled with immunoSEQ multiplex PCR; TCRdb holds only in-frame clones, not every one. The sample yields about 130,000 clones, roughly 63% seen once. What was sequenced was PBMCs. These receptors were obtained from a man between 25 and 39 years old in good health and CMV-seropositive. Both conserved end residues are part of each CDR3. Fields, in order: D gene, J gene, clone size, V gene, CDR3 DNA, CDR3 protein. A D gene is named only where the DNA matches it firmly. Clone size appears in some rows only: once, few, many, or a class for an expanded clone.

>.|TRBJ1-6|.|TRBV7-9
TGTGCCAGCAGCTTAGCCCGGGACACGTGGCTACCCCTCCACTTT
CASSLARDTWLPLHF
>TRBD2|TRBJ2-5|.|TRBV7-8
TGTGCCAGCAGCTTAGTAGCGGGAGGGACGGAGACCCAGTACTTC
CASSLVAGGTETQYF
>.|TRBJ1-2|.|TRBV30
TGTGCCTGGAAGACGGGGGGTAGCTATGGCTACACCTTC
CAWKTGGSYGYTF
>.|TRBJ2-7|.|TRBV6-1
TGTGCCAGCAGTGAAGAGACAAGCCCTATGAAGCAGTACTTC
CASSEETSPMKQYF
>.|TRBJ2-6|few|TRBV2
TGTGCCAGCAGACCTACAGCTTTGAGGGCCAACGTCCTGACTTTC
CASRPTALRANVLTF
>TRBD2|TRBJ2-3|.|TRBV29-1
TGCAGCGTTGAGGGGACTAGAGGTGAGGACACGCAGTATTTT
CSVEGTRGEDTQYF
>TRBD2|TRBJ2-7|.|TRBV5-1
TGCGCCAGCAGAGGACTAGCGGGAGGCTCAGACACCGAGCAGTACTTC
CASRGLAGGSDTEQYF
>.|TRBJ1-1|.|TRBV5-1
TGCGCCAGCAGCCCTGGGGGCGGAACTGAAGCTTTCTTT
CASSPGGGTEAFF
>.|TRBJ1-2|few|TRBV28
TGTGCCAGCAGTTTTGAGGGATATGGCTACACCTTC
CASSFEGYGYTF
>TRBD1|TRBJ2-7|.|TRBV28
TGTGCCAGCAGTTCCCGTCGACAGGGTCTCGGCGAGCAGTACTTC
CASSSRRQGLGEQYF
>TRBD1|TRBJ1-2|few|TRBV19
TGTGCCAGTAGTATACCCACCGGGACAGGGGCCTCGGGCTACACCTTC
CASSIPTGTGASGYTF
>TRBD2|TRBJ2-1|.|TRBV25-1
TGTGCCAGCAGTGATGTGGCTAGCGGGAGTCGTGAGCAGTTCTTC
CASSDVASGSREQFF
>.|TRBJ2-1|few|TRBV5-1
TGCGCCAGCAGCAAGGACAGTATACCAAGTGAGCAGTTCTTC
CASSKDSIPSEQFF
>TRBD1|TRBJ2-4|.|TRBV5-1
TGCGCCAGCAGCCCCGGGACAGTAAACATTCAGTACTTC
CASSPGTVNIQYF
>.|TRBJ2-7|.|TRBV28
TGTGCCAGCCTCCCGGTTTCTACTTCTTCACAGGCCTACGAGCAGTACTTC
CASLPVSTSSQAYEQYF
>.|TRBJ2-2|few|TRBV4-1
TGCGCCAGCAGCCACCCGTTTAGCGGAGCGAACACCGGGGAGCTGTTTTTT
CASSHPFSGANTGELFF
>TRBD2|TRBJ2-7|.|TRBV5-1
TGCGCCAGCAGCTTGGGGCCTAGCGGGAGCGTCTACGAGCAGTACTTC
CASSLGPSGSVYEQYF
>TRBD2|TRBJ2-1|.|TRBV6-5
TGTGCCACAAGGGAGCGGGAGCCCTACAATGAGCAGTTCTTC
CATREREPYNEQFF
>.|TRBJ2-1|.|TRBV4-1
TGCGCCAGCAGCCAAGATAGAGGGACTCGCGGTGAGCAGTTCTTC
CASSQDRGTRGEQFF
>TRBD2|TRBJ2-3|few|TRBV5-1
TGCGCCAGCAGCTTGTTCTGGGGGGGAATCACAGATACGCAGTATTTT
CASSLFWGGITDTQYF
>.|TRBJ2-5|once|TRBV6-5
TGTGCCAGCAGTTACTCTCCCGCGGAGACCCAGTACTTC
CASSYSPAETQYF
>TRBD2|TRBJ2-2|.|TRBV12-5
TGTGCTAGTGGTTTTCCCGGACTAGCGGGAGGGCCCAGCGGGGAGCTGTTTTTT
CASGFPGLAGGPSGELFF
>.|TRBJ2-7|few|TRBV5-1
TGCGCCAGCAGCTTCGGAAGACCGAGAGGGCACTACGAGCAGTACTTC
CASSFGRPRGHYEQYF
>TRBD1|TRBJ1-1|.|TRBV29-1
TGCAGCGTTGAAGTTAATAGGGGGCGGATCCAAGCTTTCTTT
CSVEVNRGRIQAFF
>.|TRBJ2-5|.|TRBV18
TGTGCCAGCTCACCGAGCGGAGAGACCCAGTACTTC
CASSPSGETQYF
>.|TRBJ1-3|.|TRBV28
TGTGCCAGCAGTTTAAGGGGCAGGGTGTTGGGAAACACCATATATTTT
CASSLRGRVLGNTIYF
>.|TRBJ1-5|.|TRBV7-8
TGTGCCAGCAGCTTAGCGAACATCAATCAGCCCCAGCATTTT
CASSLANINQPQHF